The clone carrying this T cell receptor beta chain turned up a few times. The data were obtained in a study of low-dose radiotherapy and immunotherapy resistance in tumors. Study as a whole: For Cohort 1, fractions of 0.5 Gy were given every 2 weeks, reaching 6.5 Gy overall.

TRAV- and TRBV-specific primers primed first-strand cDNA, covering alpha and beta chains. Amplification of TCRs used a constant-region primer and V-primer adapter for roughly 20 PCR cycles. mRNA, once isolated, was amplified by in vitro transcription. TCRdb re-analysed the reads in MiXCR, keeping a single row per CDR3 protein. The table includes roughly 38,000 distinct CDR3 sequences, more than 20% detected once. Time point: after trial treatment. Treatment indicated: LDRT plus nivolumab, ipilimumab, low-dose cyclophosphamide and aspirin (RACIN trial). The study gave donors nivolumab, ipilimumab, aspirin, low-dose cyclophosphamide and low-dose radiotherapy. The CDR3 runs to 16 residues. V lost 3 bases and J 2 bases, leaving 17 bases between the germline ends. The germline V gene encodes CDR1 LGHDT and CDR2 YNNKEL (reference sequence).

Specimen: PBMCs, collected after low-dose radiotherapy plus immunotherapy. The chain recombines TRBV3-1 with TRBJ2-7; D not resolved. This receptor was obtained from a female donor with ovarian cancer. CDR3: CASSHTLTGSPYEQYF. The CDR3 DNA is TGTGCCAGCAGCCACACTCTTACTGGGTCTCCCTACGAGCAGTACTTC.